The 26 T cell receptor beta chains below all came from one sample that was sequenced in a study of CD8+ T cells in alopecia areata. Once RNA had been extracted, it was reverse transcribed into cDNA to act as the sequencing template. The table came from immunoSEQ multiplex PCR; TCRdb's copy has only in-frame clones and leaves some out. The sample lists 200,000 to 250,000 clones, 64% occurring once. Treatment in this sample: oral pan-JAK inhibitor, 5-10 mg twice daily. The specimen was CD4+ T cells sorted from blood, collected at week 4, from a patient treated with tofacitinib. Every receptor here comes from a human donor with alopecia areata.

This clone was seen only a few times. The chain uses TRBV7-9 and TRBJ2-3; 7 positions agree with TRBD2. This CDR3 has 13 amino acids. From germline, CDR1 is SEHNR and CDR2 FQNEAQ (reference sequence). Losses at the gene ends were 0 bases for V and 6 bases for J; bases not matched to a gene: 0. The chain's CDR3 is CASSLAGGDTQYF. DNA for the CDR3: TGTGCCAGCAGCTTAGCCGGGGGGGATACGCAGTATTTT.

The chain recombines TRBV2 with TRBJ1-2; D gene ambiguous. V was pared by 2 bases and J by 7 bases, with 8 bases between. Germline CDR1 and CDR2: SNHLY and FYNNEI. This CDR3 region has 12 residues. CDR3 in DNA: TGTGCCAGCAGTGAACACTTTCGTGGCTACACCTTC. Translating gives CASSEHFRGYTF.

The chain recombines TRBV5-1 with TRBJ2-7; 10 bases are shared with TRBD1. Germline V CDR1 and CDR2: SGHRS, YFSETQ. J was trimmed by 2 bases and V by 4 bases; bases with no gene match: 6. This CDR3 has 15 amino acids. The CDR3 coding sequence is TGCGCCAGCAGCCCGGCCGGGACAGGGGCCTACGAGCAGTACTTC. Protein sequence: CASSPAGTGAYEQYF.

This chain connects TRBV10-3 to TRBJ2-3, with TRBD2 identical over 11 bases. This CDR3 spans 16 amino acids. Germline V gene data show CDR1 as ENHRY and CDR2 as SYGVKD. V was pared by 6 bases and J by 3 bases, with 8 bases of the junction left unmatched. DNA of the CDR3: TGTGCCATCAGAGTAGCGGGGGGGCCGTGGACAGATACGCAGTATTTT. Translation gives CAIRVAGGPWTDTQYF.

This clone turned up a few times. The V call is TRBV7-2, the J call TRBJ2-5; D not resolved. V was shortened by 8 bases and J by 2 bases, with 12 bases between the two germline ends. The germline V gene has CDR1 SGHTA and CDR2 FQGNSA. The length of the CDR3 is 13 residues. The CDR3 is CASSKGPQETQYF. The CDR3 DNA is TGTGCCAGCTCCAAGGGCCCTCAAGAGACCCAGTACTTC.

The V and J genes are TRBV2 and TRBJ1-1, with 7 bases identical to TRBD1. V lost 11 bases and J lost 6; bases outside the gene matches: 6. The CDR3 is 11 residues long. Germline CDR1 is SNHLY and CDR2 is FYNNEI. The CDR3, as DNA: TGTGCCGGAGGGACAGATTCTGAAGCTTTCTTT. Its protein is CAGGTDSEAFF.

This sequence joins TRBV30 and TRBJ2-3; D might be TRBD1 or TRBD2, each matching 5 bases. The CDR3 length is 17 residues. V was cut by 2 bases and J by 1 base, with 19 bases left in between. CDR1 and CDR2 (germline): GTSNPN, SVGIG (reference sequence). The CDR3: CAWSIGGLKFGTDTQYF. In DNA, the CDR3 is TGTGCCTGGAGTATTGGGGGTTTGAAGTTCGGCACAGATACGCAGTATTTT.

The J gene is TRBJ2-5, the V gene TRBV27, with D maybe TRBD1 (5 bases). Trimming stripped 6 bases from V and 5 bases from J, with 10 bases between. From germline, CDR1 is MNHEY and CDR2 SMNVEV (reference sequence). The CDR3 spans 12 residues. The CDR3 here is CASRQGRETQYF. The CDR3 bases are TGTGCCAGCAGGCAGGGAAGGGAGACCCAGTACTTC.

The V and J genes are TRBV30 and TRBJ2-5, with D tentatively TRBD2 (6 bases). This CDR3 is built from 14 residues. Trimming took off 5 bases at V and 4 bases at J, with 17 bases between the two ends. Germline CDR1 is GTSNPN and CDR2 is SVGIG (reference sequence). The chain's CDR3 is CAWWPGLVAETQYF. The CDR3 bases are TGTGCCTGGTGGCCGGGACTCGTAGCAGAGACCCAGTACTTC. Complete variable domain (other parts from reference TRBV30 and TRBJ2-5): SQTIHQWPATLVQPVGSPLSLECTVEGTSNPNLYWYRQAAGRGLQLLFYSVGIGQISSEVPQNLSASRPQDRQFILSSKKLLLSDSGFYLCAWWPGLVAETQYFGPGTRLLVL.

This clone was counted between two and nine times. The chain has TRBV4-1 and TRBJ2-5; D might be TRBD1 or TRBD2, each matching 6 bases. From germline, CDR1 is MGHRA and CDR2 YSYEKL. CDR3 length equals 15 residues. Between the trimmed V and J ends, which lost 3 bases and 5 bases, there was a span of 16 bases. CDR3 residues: CASSQTRGAGETQYF. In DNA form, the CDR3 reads TGCGCCAGCAGCCAGACAAGGGGGGCGGGGGAGACCCAGTACTTC.

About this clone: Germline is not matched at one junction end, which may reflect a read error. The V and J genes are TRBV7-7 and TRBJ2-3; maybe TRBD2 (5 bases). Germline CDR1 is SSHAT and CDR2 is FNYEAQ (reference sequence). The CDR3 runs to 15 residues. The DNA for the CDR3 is TGTGCTAGCAGCTCGGGGATTTCTTTCACAGATACGCAGTATTTT. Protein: CASSSGISFTDTQYF.

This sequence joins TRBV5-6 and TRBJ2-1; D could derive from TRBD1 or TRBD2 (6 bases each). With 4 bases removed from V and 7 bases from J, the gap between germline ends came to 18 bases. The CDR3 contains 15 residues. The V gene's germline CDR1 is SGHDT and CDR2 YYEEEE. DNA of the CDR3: TGTGCCAGCAGCGGTACGGGGGCCGGAGGGAATGAGCAGTTCTTC. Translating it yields CASSGTGAGGNEQFF.

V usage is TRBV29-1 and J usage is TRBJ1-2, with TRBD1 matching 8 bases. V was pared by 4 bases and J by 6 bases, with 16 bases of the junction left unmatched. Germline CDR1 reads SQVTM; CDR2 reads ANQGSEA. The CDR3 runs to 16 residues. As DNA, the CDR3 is TGCAGCGTTGCCTTTCTTCTGCGGGCAGGGGGCGATGGCTACACCTTC. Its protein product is CSVAFLLRAGGDGYTF.

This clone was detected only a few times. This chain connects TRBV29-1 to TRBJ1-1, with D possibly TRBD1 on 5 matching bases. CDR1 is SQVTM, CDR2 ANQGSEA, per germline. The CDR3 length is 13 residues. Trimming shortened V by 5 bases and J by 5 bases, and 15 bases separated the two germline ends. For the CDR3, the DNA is TGCAGCGTTTTCGGACATGTCGGGACTGAAGCTTTCTTT. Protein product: CSVFGHVGTEAFF.

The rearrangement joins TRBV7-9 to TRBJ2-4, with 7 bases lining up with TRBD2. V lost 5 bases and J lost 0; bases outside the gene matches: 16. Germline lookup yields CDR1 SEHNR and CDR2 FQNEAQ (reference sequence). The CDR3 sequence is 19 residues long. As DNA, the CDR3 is TGTGCCAGCAGCCCCCGGACTAGTAAGACCCCTTTAGCCAAAAACATTCAGTACTTC. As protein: CASSPRTSKTPLAKNIQYF.

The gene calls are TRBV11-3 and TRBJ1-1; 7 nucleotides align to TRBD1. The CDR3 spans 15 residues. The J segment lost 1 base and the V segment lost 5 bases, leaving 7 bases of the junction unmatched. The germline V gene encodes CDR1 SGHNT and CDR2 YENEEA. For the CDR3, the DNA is TGTGCCAGCAGCCGCGGACAGGCCGAGAACACTGAAGCTTTCTTT. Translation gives CASSRGQAENTEAFF.

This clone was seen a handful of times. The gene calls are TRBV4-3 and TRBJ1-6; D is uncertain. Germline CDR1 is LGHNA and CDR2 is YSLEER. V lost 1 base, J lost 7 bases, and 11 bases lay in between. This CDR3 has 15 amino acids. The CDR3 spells CASSQAVGNNSPLHF. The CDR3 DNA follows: TGCGCCAGCAGCCAAGCTGTCGGTAACAATTCACCCCTCCACTTT.

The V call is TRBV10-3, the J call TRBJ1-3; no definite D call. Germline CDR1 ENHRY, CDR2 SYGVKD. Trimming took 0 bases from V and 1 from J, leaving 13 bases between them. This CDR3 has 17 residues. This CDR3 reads CAISESHRPLSGNTIYF. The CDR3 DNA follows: TGTGCCATCAGTGAGTCGCACCGACCTCTTTCTGGAAACACCATATATTTT.

The CDR3 nucleotides read TGTGCCAGCAGGCCTACTAGAGCGCCCTACGAGCAGTACTTC. The encoded protein is CASRPTRAPYEQYF. The chain joins TRBV6-5 to TRBJ2-7, with D perhaps matching TRBD2 (5 bases). Trimming removed 6 bases from V and 2 bases from J, with 14 bases in between. The CDR3 extends over 14 amino acids. From germline, CDR1 is MNHEY and CDR2 SVGAGI.

The CDR3 nucleotides are TGTGCCAGCAGTTTATTAAGCGGGCAAAACATTCAGTACTTC. Translation gives CASSLLSGQNIQYF. The gene calls are TRBV28 and TRBJ2-4; possible D gene TRBD2, 6 bases. Germline CDR1 is MDHEN and CDR2 is SYDVKM. Trimming took 1 base from V and 5 from J, leaving 9 bases between them. This CDR3 is built from 14 residues.

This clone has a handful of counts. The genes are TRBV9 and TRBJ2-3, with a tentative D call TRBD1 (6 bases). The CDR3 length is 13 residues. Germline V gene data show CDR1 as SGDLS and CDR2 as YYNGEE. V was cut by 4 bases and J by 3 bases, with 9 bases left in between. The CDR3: CASSKQGTDTQYF. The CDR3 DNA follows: TGTGCCAGCAGCAAACAGGGAACAGATACGCAGTATTTT.

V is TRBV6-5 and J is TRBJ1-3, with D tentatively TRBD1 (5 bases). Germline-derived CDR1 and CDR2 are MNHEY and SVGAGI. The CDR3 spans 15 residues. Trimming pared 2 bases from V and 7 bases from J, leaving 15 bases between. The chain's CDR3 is CASSYLTGARNTIYF. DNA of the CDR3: TGTGCCAGCAGTTACCTGACTGGGGCTCGGAACACCATATATTTT.

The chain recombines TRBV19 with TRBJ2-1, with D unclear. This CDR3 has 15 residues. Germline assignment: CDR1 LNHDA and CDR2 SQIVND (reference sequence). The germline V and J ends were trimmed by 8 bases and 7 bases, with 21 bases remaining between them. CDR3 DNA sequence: TGTGCCAGTTCCCTCGGAACCTCAGCAAAGAATGAGCAGTTCTTC. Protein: CASSLGTSAKNEQFF.

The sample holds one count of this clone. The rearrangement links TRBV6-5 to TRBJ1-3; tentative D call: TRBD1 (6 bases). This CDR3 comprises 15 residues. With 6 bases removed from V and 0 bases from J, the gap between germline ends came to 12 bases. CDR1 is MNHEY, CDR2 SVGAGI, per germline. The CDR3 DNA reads TGTGCCAGCAGGAGACAGGCCCTCTCTGGAAACACCATATATTTT. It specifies CASRRQALSGNTIYF.

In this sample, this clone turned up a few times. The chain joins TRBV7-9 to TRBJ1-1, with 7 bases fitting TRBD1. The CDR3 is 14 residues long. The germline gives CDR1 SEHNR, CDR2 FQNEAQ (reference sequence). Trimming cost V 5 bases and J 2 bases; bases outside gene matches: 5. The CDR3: CASSAGTDNTEAFF. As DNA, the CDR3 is TGTGCCAGCAGCGCCGGGACAGACAACACTGAAGCTTTCTTT. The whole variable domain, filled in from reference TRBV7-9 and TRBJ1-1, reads DTGVSQNPRHKITKRGQNVTFRCDPISEHNRLYWYRQTLGQGPEFLTYFQNEAQLEKSRLLSDRFSAERPKGSFSTLEIQRTEQGDSAMYLCASSAGTDNTEAFFGQGTRLTVV.

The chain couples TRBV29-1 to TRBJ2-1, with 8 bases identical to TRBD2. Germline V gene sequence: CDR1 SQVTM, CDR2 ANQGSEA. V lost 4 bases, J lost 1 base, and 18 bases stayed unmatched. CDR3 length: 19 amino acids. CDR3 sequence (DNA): TGCAGCGTTGTCGGGGGGAGCCTAGCGGGCCTGGAATCCTACAATGAGCAGTTCTTC. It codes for CSVVGGSLAGLESYNEQFF.